A single sample is the source of the 14 T cell receptor beta chains below, sequenced in a study of response to subunit inactivated influenza vaccine. Each CDR3 protein is one row after TCRdb ran MiXCR on the RT-PCR reads. The sample records about 570,000 distinct CDR3 sequences, 11% being singletons. These records were also assigned to another study, of T cells expressing NK-cell markers. That study reports: In generating TCR beta cDNA, 5'RACE template switching with UMIs was used.

Source: PBMCs from blood, taken on the day of vaccination. The source is a man aged 45-65 years who received an inactivated influenza vaccine.

This chain uses TRBV7-3 with TRBJ2-3; no definite D call. Trimming removed 2 bases from V and 6 bases from J, with 9 bases in between. CDR1 is SGHTA and CDR2 is FQGTGA in the germline V gene. This CDR3 has 13 amino acids. The CDR3 coding sequence is TGTGCCAGCAGCTTATCTGGCTGGGATACGCAGTATTTT. Residues: CASSLSGWDTQYF. Variable domain in full (rest from reference TRBV7-3 and TRBJ2-3): GAGVSQTPSNKVTEKGKYVELRCDPISGHTALYWYRQSLGQGPEFLIYFQGTGAADDSGLPNDRFFAVRPEGSVSTLKIQRTERGDSAVYLCASSLSGWDTQYFGPGTRLTVL.

The gene calls are TRBV20-1 and TRBJ2-5; unclear D gene. CDR1 and CDR2 from the germline V gene are DFQATT and SNEGSKA (reference sequence). The CDR3 extends over 11 amino acids. V shed 3 bases and J shed 4 bases, with 6 bases lying between them. CDR3 in DNA: TGCAGTGCTAGCCATTCAGAGACCCAGTACTTC. This codes for CSASHSETQYF.

The CDR3, as DNA: TGTGCCAGCAGCTTAGCAGGGGTGAAAGAGACCCAGTACTTC. Its protein is CASSLAGVKETQYF. The rearrangement links TRBV7-7 to TRBJ2-5; maybe TRBD1 (5 bases). The CDR3 is 14 residues long. Trimming cost V 0 bases and J 3 bases, with 8 bases left between them. CDR1 and CDR2 (germline): SSHAT, FNYEAQ (reference sequence). The full variable domain, rest sourced from reference TRBV7-7 and TRBJ2-5, is GAGVSQSPRYKVTKRGQDVTLRCDPISSHATLYWYQQALGQGPEFLTYFNYEAQPDKSGLPSDRFSAERPEGSISTLTIQRTEQRDSAMYRCASSLAGVKETQYFGPGTRLLVL.

This chain joins TRBV20-1 and TRBJ2-7; 14 bases match TRBD2. The CDR3 sequence is 14 residues long. The V gene's germline CDR1 is DFQATT and CDR2 SNEGSKA (reference sequence). V lost 2 bases and J lost 4; bases outside the gene matches: 1. DNA of the CDR3: TGCAGTGCTAGACGACTAGCGGGGGGGTACGAGCAGTACTTC. It translates to CSARRLAGGYEQYF.

This clonotype was counted ten times or more. The CDR3 bases are TGCGCCAGCAGCCCCTTGGGAGGTAGCGGGGGTATTCAAGAGACCCAGTACTTC. Protein: CASSPLGGSGGIQETQYF. This chain joins TRBV5-1 and TRBJ2-5; 9 positions agree with TRBD2. Trimming took 4 bases from V and 2 from J; bases not matched to a gene: 15. The CDR3 is 18 residues long. Per germline, CDR1 SGHRS and CDR2 YFSETQ.

This clonotype was seen only a few times. This chain joins TRBV29-1 and TRBJ2-4; D is possibly TRBD1 (5 bases). CDR3 length: 14 amino acids. CDR1 is SQVTM, CDR2 ANQGSEA, per germline. The V and J ends lost 2 bases and 3 bases respectively, with 11 bases between them. The CDR3 nucleotides are TGCAGCGTTGAATCAGGGAATGACAAAAACATTCAGTACTTC. Encoded protein: CSVESGNDKNIQYF.

The chain recombines TRBV3-1 with TRBJ2-7; 8 bases are shared with TRBD2. Germline lookup yields CDR1 LGHDT and CDR2 YNNKEL (reference sequence). V was clipped by 3 bases and J by 7 bases; unmatched bases: 2. The CDR3 totals 12 residues. CDR3 sequence reads: CASSQTSEEQYF. In DNA form, the CDR3 reads TGTGCCAGCAGCCAGACTAGCGAAGAGCAGTACTTC.

This clonotype was found a few times. The V and J genes are TRBV28 and TRBJ2-7; TRBD1 agrees at 9 bases. There are 14 residues in the CDR3. Germline assignment: CDR1 MDHEN and CDR2 SYDVKM. V gave up 6 bases and J gave up 6 bases; unmatched junction bases: 9. CDR3 nucleotides: TGTGCCAGCAGACAAGCCGGGACAGGGCTCGAGCAGTACTTC. Translated: CASRQAGTGLEQYF.

As to this clonotype: One end of the junction fails to match germline, which may point to a read error. CDR3 sequence: CASRRLAGDNEQFF. The CDR3, as DNA: TGTGCCAGCAGGAGACTAGCGGGGGACAATGAACAGTTCTTC. The V and J genes are TRBV12-3 or TRBV12-4 and TRBJ2-1; TRBD2 aligns across 12 bases. The CDR3 sequence is 14 residues long.

The sample holds many counts of this clonotype. The chain couples TRBV5-1 to TRBJ1-1; D call uncertain. The V end was cut by 5 bases, the J end by 7 bases, with 12 bases between. CDR1 is SGHRS, CDR2 YFSETQ, per germline. The length of the CDR3 is 12 residues. The CDR3 loop is CASSRGGGEAFF. In nucleotides, the CDR3 is TGCGCCAGCAGTCGGGGAGGCGGTGAAGCTTTCTTT.

This chain joins TRBV7-9 and TRBJ2-7; TRBD2 might be the D (6 bases). V was pared by 1 base and J by 4 bases, with 17 bases between. Per germline, CDR1 SEHNR and CDR2 FQNEAQ (reference sequence). CDR3 length equals 16 residues. CDR3 bases: TGTGCCAGCAGCTTAGAATTGGGAGGCCTGAAATACGAGCAGTACTTC. Translated, it gives CASSLELGGLKYEQYF.

V is TRBV20-1 and J is TRBJ1-1; D gene uncertain. There are 14 residues in the CDR3. V gave up 1 base and J gave up 0 bases, with 9 bases separating them. CDR1 and CDR2 from the germline V gene are DFQATT and SNEGSKA (reference sequence). The CDR3, as DNA: TGCAGTGCTAGAGCCTACACCATGAACACTGAAGCTTTCTTT. This encodes CSARAYTMNTEAFF.

The genes are TRBV28 and TRBJ1-1, with unresolved D. Germline loops: CDR1 MDHEN, CDR2 SYDVKM. The CDR3 is 13 residues long. Trimming cost V 11 bases and J 4 bases, with 17 bases left between them. Here the CDR3 reads CAAGRGSGTEAFF. The CDR3 DNA is TGTGCCGCCGGCAGAGGATCAGGCACTGAAGCTTTCTTT.

This clonotype was seen a handful of times. V is TRBV6-6 and J is TRBJ1-1; no reliable D call. This CDR3 comprises 10 residues. CDR1 is MNHNY and CDR2 is SVGAGI in the germline V gene (reference sequence). Trimming removed 4 bases at V and 5 bases at J, with 2 bases between. This CDR3 reads CASSWTEAFF. Here the CDR3 DNA reads TGTGCCAGCAGTTGGACTGAAGCTTTCTTT.